This T cell receptor beta chain was sequenced for a study of identical twins (dated by TCRdb to 2015 to 2016). About the full investigation: The study deep-sequenced TCR alpha and beta repertoires from monozygotic twins, unrelated adults of various ages and cord blood to test whether fetal clonotypes persist. To rule out contamination, the twin experiments were replicated at different times with different library preparation protocols.

The receptor library was made with 5' RACE. The reads were generated on an Illumina HiSeq 2000. Template switching added a universal primer binding site, and the final cDNA carried a unique molecular identifier that allowed TCR cDNA molecules to be counted accurately. Specific primers in the conserved constant-segment region were used to synthesize first-strand cDNA for the TCR alpha and beta chains. To control for contamination, every cDNA library was double barcoded, receiving both a SMART-Mk sample barcode and Illumina barcodes. TruSeq adapter sequences, together with Illumina sample barcodes, were added in two successive PCR steps. TCR alpha and beta cDNA libraries were sequenced on the Illumina HiSeq platform with custom primers. As for the authors' bioinformatics: Unique molecular identifiers were extracted from raw reads with MiGEC, and CDR3 positions were determined with MiXCR. Recombination models were inferred per individual with the repgenHMM and IGoR tools using an EM algorithm. The tcR package in R was used for shared clonotype analysis, with sharing normalized by the product of cloneset sizes. To study raw recombination free of thymic and clonal selection effects, out-of-frame nonproductive sequences were analyzed. TCRdb redid the processing of the public reads, applying fastp at Q25 and MiXCR, and retained in-frame beta chains. Rows with a matching CDR3 protein are joined into one entry that keeps the most common DNA and genes. The V and J calls and clone size come from TCRdb's table, not from the authors' own analysis. The sample includes hundreds of thousands of distinct CDR3 sequences, with less than 7% observed a single time. The ten largest clones represent roughly 2% of the sample.

At the junction V is shortened by 6 bases and J by 9 bases; bases outside the gene matches: 9. CDR1 and CDR2 were assigned from the germline V gene as WSHSY and SAAADI. There are 14 amino acids in the CDR3, from cysteine to phenylalanine inclusive. This entry keeps only the CDR3 DNA: 42 bases, framed from base 1. What the authors observed across the whole study: Excess twin sharing in beta out-of-frame sequences was weaker because fewer shared sequences lowered the signal-to-noise ratio. Recombination models systematically underestimated out-of-frame TCR alpha sharing in monozygotic twins but agreed with sharing between unrelated individuals. Because the same donors could not be followed over many years, the conclusions relied on cross-sectional statistical analysis. Abundant cord blood beta clonotypes carried fewer insertions; young adult naive repertoires showed a weaker similar trend, while memory repertoires showed none. Zero-insertion analyses could be partly confounded by invariant T cells such as MAIT and iNKT, though diverse VJ usage argued against such confounding for most clonotypes. Compared with coincidental sharing between unrelated individuals, out-of-frame TCR alpha sequences shared between twins had an excess of sequences with low generation probability.

This clonotype was counted at least ten times. The specificity of this receptor is unknown. No much larger clone exists at a distance of one base, and base qualities are not known. Every donor was a healthy Caucasian. Three unrelated non-twin adults were additionally sequenced: a male aged 18 to 30, a male aged 50 to 59 and a female aged 50 to 59. Miltenyi CD45RO+ enrichment and human naive T-cell isolation kits were used to isolate memory (CD45RO+) and naive T cells from PBMC. The sample consisted of naive T cells sorted from blood. Read against the paper, the sample's cell subset or site label means: cells isolated with a human naive T-cell isolation kit. The TCR sequence derives from a man in his late teens or twenties in good health. Here the chain combines TRBV10-2 and TRBJ2-1; 9 central bases correspond to TRBD2. The nucleotide sequence is TGCGCCAGCAGGGGACTAGCCACCACCGGTGAGCAGTTCTTC. The translation is CASRGLATTGEQFF.